A selection of T cell receptor beta chains follows, all from one sample in a study of cytomegalovirus exposure and HLA in healthy donors. Profiled with immunoSEQ multiplex PCR; TCRdb holds only in-frame clones, not every one. Of 100,000 to 150,000 clones in the sample, roughly 80% are singletons; the top ten hold approximately 4%. The sample taken for sequencing was PBMCs. Source of these receptors: a woman aged 35 to 49 in good health and CMV-seronegative. CDR3s include the opening cysteine and the closing phenylalanine or tryptophan. D genes are given only for firm matches. The size field is filled for only some rows; it gives once, few, many or a size class.

CDR3 protein	CDR3 DNA	clone size	D gene	CDR3 length	J gene	V gene
CASSPTRGAKNIQYF	TGTGCCAGCAGCCCTACTCGGGGAGCCAAAAACATTCAGTACTTC	.	.	15	TRBJ2-4	TRBV7-9
CASSSNGLAGEETQYF	TGTGCCAGCAGCTCAAACGGACTAGCGGGGGAAGAGACCCAGTACTTC	.	TRBD2	16	TRBJ2-5	TRBV7-2
CASSGGGHQETQYF	TGTGCCAGCAGCGGAGGGGGCCACCAAGAGACCCAGTACTTC	.	TRBD1	14	TRBJ2-5	TRBV9
CASVPPGHGELFF	TGTGCTAGTGTCCCCCCAGGGCACGGGGAGCTGTTTTTT	few	.	13	TRBJ2-2	TRBV12-5
CSVAQGALNQPQHF	TGCAGCGTCGCACAGGGGGCTTTAAATCAGCCCCAGCATTTT	once	TRBD1	14	TRBJ1-5	TRBV29-1
CASRGIGTEAFF	TGTGCCTCACGGGGGATCGGCACTGAAGCTTTCTTT	.	.	12	TRBJ1-1	TRBV9
CASSAQTGGYTEAFF	TGTGCCAGCAGCGCCCAGACAGGGGGGTACACTGAAGCTTTCTTT	.	TRBD1	15	TRBJ1-1	TRBV9
CASRRYDEAFF	TGTGCCAGCAGGAGGTACGATGAAGCTTTCTTT	few	.	11	TRBJ1-1	TRBV7-9
CASSLQTEAFF	TGTGCCAGCAGCTTACAGACTGAAGCTTTCTTT	.	.	11	TRBJ1-1	TRBV7-9
CASSLLTTGGNSPLHF	TGCGCCAGCAGCCTACTAACAACAGGGGGTAATTCACCCCTCCACTTT	.	TRBD1	16	TRBJ1-6	TRBV5-1
CASSLGPNIQYF	TGTGCCAGCAGCTTAGGGCCCAACATTCAGTACTTC	.	.	12	TRBJ2-4	TRBV7-2
CATTEGAGFQPQHF	TGTGCCACCACCGAGGGGGCTGGTTTTCAGCCCCAGCATTTT	.	TRBD1	14	TRBJ1-5	TRBV15
CASSSTGQTTGELFF	TGTGCCAGCAGCTCCACGGGACAGACGACCGGGGAGCTGTTTTTT	.	TRBD1	15	TRBJ2-2	TRBV9